This T cell receptor beta chain comes out of a study of blood T cell repertoires in COVID-19. The overall study: Researchers got acute and convalescent COVID-19 samples from the United States, Italy and Spain. PBMCs, B-cell-depleted T cells, or T cells were the source of the cDNA or gDNA that made up the material.

In germline, CDR1 is SNHLY, CDR2 FYNNEI. This CDR3 spans 11 amino acids. V lost 6 bases, J lost 10 bases, and 10 bases lay in between. Authors' processing steps: Nucleated cell counts were estimated from reference gene primer amplification. Profiled with immunoSEQ multiplex PCR; TCRdb holds only in-frame clones, not every one. That table gives V, J and clone size, and the DNA gave D and trimming. Among 150,000 to 200,000 clones listed, around 84% were seen once. The TCR sequence derives from a man in his thirties or forties with active or convalescent COVID-19. The chain employs TRBV2 and TRBJ2-1; weak D call: TRBD2 (5 bases). Sequenced input: peripheral blood. The CDR3 region has the DNA TGTGCCAGCAGAGGACGCGGGGAGCAGTTCTTC. Protein product: CASRGRGEQFF.